The source of this T cell receptor (beta chain) is a study of blood T cell repertoires in COVID-19. The overall study: COVID-19 samples collected from the United States, Italy and Spain covered acute and convalescent phases. The analysed material was cDNA or gDNA that came from T cells, B-cell-depleted T cells, or PBMCs.

In the original processing: Estimation of nucleated cell counts was performed using reference gene primer amplification. Sequenced by immunoSEQ multiplex PCR; TCRdb stores in-frame clones only, minus some. Clonal size and the V and J genes are those of that table, whereas D and trimming came from the DNA. This repertoire shows about 260,000 clones, 75% to 90% found once; its top ten account for about 4%. Germline loops: CDR1 MNHEY, CDR2 SVGAGI. The CDR3 runs to 14 residues. V lost 7 bases and J lost 2, with 13 bases in between. Sequences were obtained from peripheral blood. This sequence originates from a middle-aged woman with acute or convalescent COVID-19. This chain connects TRBV6-5 to TRBJ2-3; perhaps TRBD2 as D (6 bases). The CDR3 nucleotides are TGTGCCAGCACCCTCGGGGGTGTCACAGATACGCAGTATTTT. Its protein is CASTLGGVTDTQYF.